The 28 T cell receptor beta chains in this list originate from one sample, sequenced in a study of a mutant IDH1 vaccine in newly diagnosed glioma. Profiling relied on immunoSEQ multiplex PCR, and the TCRdb table lists in-frame clones only, not all of them. The sample has around 26,000 clones; about 70% are singletons. As to time point: week 11, during vaccination. One vaccine dose held 300 ug of mutant IDH1 20-mer peptide and came with topical imiquimod. Their antigen targets remain unknown. The starting material was peripheral blood mononuclear cells (PBMCs), obtained from a glioma patient whose treatment included an IDH1 peptide vaccine. The source is a man between 18 and 35 years old with glioma. Some clones in this sample may be carry-over from other donors' samples.

The J gene is TRBJ1-5, the V gene TRBV30; D perhaps matches TRBD1 (5 bases). Trimming removed 0 bases from V and 7 bases from J, with 19 bases in between. The CDR3 length is 16 residues. Germline V lookup: CDR1 GTSNPN, CDR2 SVGIG (reference sequence). The DNA for the CDR3 is TGTGCCTGGAGTGTACCTGGGGGTTGGAGGACACAGCCCCAGCATTTT. Protein product: CAWSVPGGWRTQPQHF.

This chain links TRBV7-9 with TRBJ2-2, with TRBD1 identical over 7 bases. The CDR3 runs 17 residues. CDR1 and CDR2 (germline): SEHNR, FQNEAQ (reference sequence). V trimming: 5 bases; J trimming: 4 bases; junction bases outside the gene matches: 13. The CDR3 here is CASSPPTGAVSTGELFF. CDR3 nucleotide sequence: TGTGCCAGCAGCCCCCCCACAGGGGCAGTTAGCACCGGGGAGCTGTTTTTT.

The chain couples TRBV6-1 to TRBJ1-2, with no clear D. The CDR3 consists of 13 residues. Looked up from germline, CDR1 is MNHNS and CDR2 is SASEGT. V was clipped by 0 bases and J by 7 bases, with 9 bases between them. CDR3 loop: CASSEAEVSGYTF. The CDR3 region has the DNA TGTGCCAGCAGTGAAGCGGAAGTGTCTGGCTACACCTTC.

The V and J genes are TRBV5-1 and TRBJ2-7; 10 bases map to TRBD1. The germline CDR1 and CDR2 sequences are SGHRS and YFSETQ. This CDR3 spans 14 amino acids. Germline trimming cut 0 bases from V and 3 bases from J; bases unmatched to any gene: 0. CDR3: CASSLGDRGYEQYF. The CDR3 coding sequence is TGCGCCAGCAGCTTGGGGGACAGGGGCTACGAGCAGTACTTC.

The chain is built from TRBV13 and TRBJ1-1; 7 bases are a match to TRBD1. Germline V gives CDR1 PRHDT, CDR2 FYEKMQ (reference sequence). CDR3 length: 17 amino acids. V lost 5 bases, J lost 1 base, and 13 bases stayed unmatched. CDR3 nucleotide sequence: TGTGCCAGCAGCCCTATGGGACAGTTGGGGAGGAACACTGAAGCTTTCTTT. As protein: CASSPMGQLGRNTEAFF. Full variable domain (remainder filled in from reference TRBV13 and TRBJ1-1): AAGVIQSPRHLIKEKRETATLKCYPIPRHDTVYWYQQGPGQDPQFLISFYEKMQSDKGSIPDRFSAQQFSDYHSELNMSSLELGDSALYFCASSPMGQLGRNTEAFFGQGTRLTVV.

This CDR3 is CASSLRGQYEQYF. The CDR3 DNA is TGTGCCAGCAGTTTACGAGGGCAGTACGAGCAGTACTTC. This chain connects TRBV27 to TRBJ2-7; weak D call: TRBD2 (5 bases). Per the germline V gene, CDR1 is MNHEY and CDR2 is SMNVEV (reference sequence). The CDR3 loop spans 13 amino acids. V lost 2 bases to trimming and J lost 4 bases, with 9 bases between them.

This clone was seen once. The J gene is TRBJ1-3, the V gene TRBV13; no clear D gene. V lost 1 base, J lost 0 bases, and 7 bases lay in between. CDR1 is PRHDT and CDR2 is FYEKMQ in the germline V gene (reference sequence). CDR3 length: 15 residues. The CDR3 is CASSLAGYSGNTIYF. In DNA form, the CDR3 reads TGTGCCAGCAGCTTAGCAGGTTACTCTGGAAACACCATATATTTT.

The chain employs TRBV5-1 and TRBJ2-5; D perhaps matches TRBD1 (6 bases). The CDR3 is 14 amino acids. Per the germline V gene, CDR1 is SGHRS and CDR2 is YFSETQ. V was shortened by 3 bases and J by 2 bases, with 11 bases between the two germline ends. The CDR3 spells CASSWTDGQETQYF. The CDR3, as DNA: TGCGCCAGCAGCTGGACAGACGGACAAGAGACCCAGTACTTC.

V is TRBV30 and J is TRBJ2-7; no definite D call. The CDR3 spans 11 residues. Trimming took off 3 bases at V and 6 bases at J, with 9 bases between the two ends. Germline lookup yields CDR1 GTSNPN and CDR2 SVGIG (reference sequence). The CDR3 DNA follows: TGTGCCTGGAGGGTCATGGGCGAGCAGTACTTC. Translation: CAWRVMGEQYF.

This clone was recorded only once. This chain uses TRBV9 with TRBJ2-5, with 8 bases aligning to TRBD1. The CDR3 contains 17 residues. J gave up 4 bases and V 0 bases, and 11 bases lay outside the gene matches. Germline assignment: CDR1 SGDLS and CDR2 YYNGEE. The CDR3 is CASSVVPAGGEAETQYF. The CDR3 DNA reads TGTGCCAGCAGCGTAGTCCCGGCAGGGGGCGAGGCAGAGACCCAGTACTTC.

This clone was seen only once. The rearrangement joins TRBV30 to TRBJ2-5; D is possibly TRBD1 (6 bases). The end of the DNA aligns better with TRBJ2-7, so the J call may be wrong. Germline V lookup: CDR1 GTSNPN, CDR2 SVGIG (reference sequence). The CDR3 is 10 residues long. This chain's CDR3 is CAWGGNEQYF. CDR3 coding DNA: TGTGCCTGGGGGGGCAACGAGCAGTACTTC.

This clone came up once. The V call is TRBV7-9, the J call TRBJ2-5; 10 bases map to TRBD2. The CDR3 has 15 residues. Trimming at V came to 4 bases and at J to 5 bases, leaving 7 bases not matched to a gene. CDR1 is SEHNR and CDR2 is FQNEAQ in the germline V gene (reference sequence). The CDR3 sequence: CASSWSGRVGETQYF. CDR3 coding DNA: TGTGCCAGCAGCTGGAGCGGGAGGGTCGGGGAGACCCAGTACTTC. The whole variable domain, filled in from reference TRBV7-9 and TRBJ2-5, reads DTGVSQNPRHKITKRGQNVTFRCDPISEHNRLYWYRQTLGQGPEFLTYFQNEAQLEKSRLLSDRFSAERPKGSFSTLEIQRTEQGDSAMYLCASSWSGRVGETQYFGPGTRLLVL.

This chain joins TRBV18 and TRBJ1-6; 10 nucleotides align to TRBD1. This CDR3 has 17 residues. V lost 6 bases and J lost 8; bases outside the gene matches: 13. CDR1 is KGHSH and CDR2 is LQKENI in the germline V gene. The CDR3 DNA reads as TGTGCCAGCTCGGCAGCCGGGACAGGGGCAGGAGATTCACCCCTCCACTTT. It encodes CASSAAGTGAGDSPLHF.

The CDR3 region is CASSPAQGGRYGYTF. The CDR3 DNA is TGTGCCAGCAGCCCGGCACAGGGCGGCAGGTATGGCTACACCTTC. This chain uses TRBV7-9 with TRBJ1-2; D possibly corresponds to TRBD1 (6 bases). The CDR3 length is 15 residues. CDR1 and CDR2 (germline): SEHNR, FQNEAQ (reference sequence). Trimming left V 5 bases short and J 5 bases short, with 18 bases between.

The chain is built from TRBV18 and TRBJ1-1; 8 bases line up with TRBD1. The V gene's germline CDR1 is KGHSH and CDR2 LQKENI. The CDR3 loop spans 17 amino acids. The ends lost 3 bases at V and 3 bases at J; junction bases unmatched: 12. The CDR3, as DNA: TGTGCCAGCTCACCCGCAGGGGGCAGGGTATTGGACACTGAAGCTTTCTTT. Protein sequence: CASSPAGGRVLDTEAFF.

The rearrangement links TRBV6-5 to TRBJ2-3; tentative D call: TRBD1 (5 bases). Germline-derived CDR1 and CDR2 are MNHEY and SVGAGI. This CDR3 contains 14 residues. The germline V and J ends were trimmed by 6 bases and 3 bases, with 13 bases remaining between them. Written as DNA, the CDR3 is TGTGCCAGCAGCCCCTTAGGGGCTACAGATACGCAGTATTTT. It encodes CASSPLGATDTQYF.

This chain connects TRBV30 to TRBJ1-2; the D is unclear. Trimming pared 3 bases from V and 2 bases from J, leaving 10 bases between. Per the germline V gene, CDR1 is GTSNPN and CDR2 is SVGIG (reference sequence). The CDR3 is made up of 13 amino acids. CDR3 in DNA: TGTGCCTGGAGCCGGCCGGGGAACTATGGCTACACCTTC. Its protein product is CAWSRPGNYGYTF.

The V and J genes are TRBV6-5 and TRBJ2-7; D is possibly TRBD1 (6 bases). The CDR3 spans 12 residues. Trimming stripped 5 bases from V and 5 bases from J, with 10 bases between. Per germline, CDR1 MNHEY and CDR2 SVGAGI. The CDR3 is CASSPTGNEQYF. CDR3 nucleotide sequence: TGTGCCAGCAGTCCTACAGGGAACGAGCAGTACTTC.

This rearrangement joins TRBV7-9 to TRBJ2-7, with a tentative D call TRBD2 (6 bases). The V end lost 1 base, the J end lost 2 bases, and 12 bases lay between the germline ends. The CDR3 runs 15 residues. Looked up from germline, CDR1 is SEHNR and CDR2 is FQNEAQ (reference sequence). The DNA for the CDR3 is TGTGCCAGCAGCTTAGGGCTATGGGGGGCCTACGAGCAGTACTTC. Translated, it gives CASSLGLWGAYEQYF.

This chain uses TRBV4-3 with TRBJ2-1; 10 nucleotides agree with TRBD2. V lost 0 bases and J lost 5; bases outside the gene matches: 13. The germline gives CDR1 LGHNA, CDR2 YSLEER. This CDR3 contains 19 residues. Here the CDR3 DNA reads TGCGCCAGCAGCCAAGAAGGGGTTTCTAGCGGGAGTCTCCACAATGAGCAGTTCTTC. Its translation is CASSQEGVSSGSLHNEQFF.

This chain connects TRBV2 to TRBJ1-5; no reliable D call. Germline CDR1 reads SNHLY; CDR2 reads FYNNEI. The CDR3 is 11 amino acids. V was shortened by 6 bases and J by 6 bases, with 6 bases between the two germline ends. This CDR3 is CASRRSQPQHF. The CDR3 nucleotides read TGTGCCAGCAGAAGGAGTCAGCCCCAGCATTTT.

This chain joins TRBV4-1 and TRBJ1-1; tentatively, D is TRBD1 (5 bases). Germline CDR1 reads MGHRA; CDR2 reads YSYEKL. The CDR3 runs to 15 residues. Trimming pared 1 base from V and 7 bases from J, leaving 16 bases between. The CDR3 loop reads CASSQALTVTYEAFF. The CDR3 DNA reads as TGCGCCAGCAGCCAAGCCTTGACAGTTACCTATGAAGCTTTCTTT.

The chain employs TRBV5-5 and TRBJ2-5; tentative D call: TRBD2 (5 bases). Trimming left V 4 bases short and J 5 bases short, with 15 bases between. The CDR3 sequence is 14 residues long. CDR1 is SGHKS and CDR2 is YYEKEE in the germline V gene (reference sequence). This chain's CDR3 is CASSPVGSDETQYF. The DNA for the CDR3 is TGTGCCAGCAGCCCCGTTGGGAGCGACGAGACCCAGTACTTC. Based on the CDR3 plus reference TRBV5-5 and TRBJ2-5, the full variable domain is DAGVTQSPTHLIKTRGQQVTLRCSPISGHKSVSWYQQVLGQGPQFIFQYYEKEERGRGNFPDRFSARQFPNYSSELNVNALLLGDSALYLCASSPVGSDETQYFGPGTRLLVL.

The gene calls are TRBV5-8 and TRBJ2-7; possible D gene TRBD2, 6 bases. Germline V gene lookup returns CDR1 SGHTS and CDR2 YDEGEE. This CDR3 region has 14 residues. With 0 bases removed from V and 4 bases from J, the gap between germline ends came to 11 bases. This CDR3 is CASSLVGGSYEQYF. For the CDR3, the DNA is TGTGCCAGCAGCTTGGTGGGGGGTTCTTACGAGCAGTACTTC.

This chain connects TRBV11-2 to TRBJ1-1, with TRBD1 as a possible D gene (5 bases). This CDR3 region has 13 residues. Between the trimmed V and J ends, which lost 0 bases and 9 bases, there was a span of 11 bases. Germline V lookup: CDR1 SGHAT, CDR2 FQNNGV. CDR3 sequence (DNA): TGTGCCAGCAGCTTAGATCTGTGGGGCAAAGCTTTCTTT. Protein sequence: CASSLDLWGKAFF.

This chain joins TRBV6-5 and TRBJ1-4; TRBD1 matches at 7 bases. With 0 bases clipped from V and 7 bases from J, the junction kept 5 bases outside the gene matches. Germline-derived CDR1 and CDR2 are MNHEY and SVGAGI. The CDR3 extends over 15 amino acids. The CDR3 loop is CASSYSTGLGEKLFF. The CDR3 coding sequence is TGTGCCAGCAGTTACTCGACAGGGTTAGGTGAAAAACTGTTTTTT.

This rearrangement joins TRBV2 to TRBJ1-5, with a weak D call TRBD1 (6 bases). V lost 8 bases and J 6 bases, leaving 20 bases between the germline ends. Germline lookup yields CDR1 SNHLY and CDR2 FYNNEI. The CDR3 runs to 15 residues. CDR3 bases: TGTGCCAGCGGGAACCAACAGGGCCCGGTTCAGCCCCAGCATTTT. Protein sequence: CASGNQQGPVQPQHF.

The V and J genes are TRBV5-1 and TRBJ1-2, with 12 bases fitting TRBD1. The CDR3 spans 15 residues. V was pared by 3 bases and J by 2 bases, with 2 bases of the junction left unmatched. Germline V gene data show CDR1 as SGHRS and CDR2 as YFSETQ. The CDR3 spells CASSWGQGANYGYTF. The CDR3 nucleotides are TGCGCCAGCAGCTGGGGACAGGGGGCGAACTATGGCTACACCTTC.